This is a list of T cell receptor beta chains from one sample in a study of blood T cell repertoires in COVID-19. The data were produced by immunoSEQ multiplex PCR, yet TCRdb's version contains in-frame clones alone and is incomplete. This sample has roughly 87,000 clones, with roughly 84% found just once. Sample: peripheral blood. The receptors were sampled from a woman in her sixties with acute or convalescent COVID-19. The conserved cysteine and the conserved F or W are not part of the CDR3 here. The order of the fields is clone size, CDR3 length, J gene, V gene, CDR3 protein. Not all rows give a size; the values are once, few, many and, for expanded clones, a class.

- 10 TRBJ2-2 TRBV19 ASSPRTGELF
- 10 TRBJ2-7 TRBV28 ASSQQGSEQY
- 10 TRBJ1-5 TRBV23-1 ASSQSSKPQH
- 10 TRBJ1-2 TRBV19 ASSDYGYGYT
- 11 TRBJ2-3 TRBV6-5 ASGGRRTDTQY
- 12 TRBJ1-2 TRBV5-1 ASSLVAGNYGYT
- 12 TRBJ2-7 TRBV7-5 ARSSTRAPYEQY
- 13 TRBJ1-2 TRBV6-5 ASSPEGTGNYGYT
- 14 TRBJ1-3 TRBV18 ASSPRQESSGNTIY
- 14 TRBJ2-7 TRBV2 ASRELAGGLRGEQY
- 13 TRBJ2-7 TRBV4-2 ASRTGTSVSYEQY
- 13 TRBJ1-1 TRBV5-1 ASSLGATLNTEAF
- 13 TRBJ2-3 TRBV28 ASSEGQGSTDTQY
few 12 TRBJ1-6 TRBV6-5 ASSRGQINSPLH
- 12 TRBJ2-7 TRBV6-5 ASAGLTGAYEQY
- 15 TRBJ1-5 TRBV28 ASSSPRDTYSNQPQH
- 11 TRBJ1-5 TRBV29-1 SVGTGVGQPQH
- 13 TRBJ2-3 TRBV19 ASSLLAAPTDTQY
- 13 TRBJ1-5 TRBV6-2/TRBV6-3 ASSYGGGNNQPQH
- 13 TRBJ2-3 TRBV6-6 ASKGLAGGTDTQY
- 13 TRBJ2-2 TRBV30 AWSEGDRMAGELF
- 10 TRBJ2-2 TRBV2 ASSRGTGELF
- 11 TRBJ1-4 TRBV5-1 ASTLNPGEKLF
- 11 TRBJ1-3 TRBV12-3/TRBV12-4 ASSSVGRNTIY
- 15 TRBJ2-3 TRBV11-3 ASSLVTGTSGGDTQY
- 13 TRBJ2-3 TRBV5-4 ASSLGRGGSDTQY
few 12 TRBJ1-6 TRBV11-2 ASSLVRGNSPLH
few 12 TRBJ1-5 TRBV7-9 ASSGGGSNQPQH
few 13 TRBJ2-5 TRBV6-5 ASSRTGGGGETQY
- 11 TRBJ1-2 TRBV6-5 ASSVRGDYGYT
once 12 TRBJ1-1 TRBV9 ASSVEPRSPEAF
- 11 TRBJ1-2 TRBV6-5 ASSFQGNYGYT
- 12 TRBJ1-6 TRBV30 AWTQGALNSPLH
- 10 TRBJ2-3 TRBV6-5 ASRSSADTQY
- 13 TRBJ2-2 TRBV7-3 ASSLSRGRGGELF
- 13 TRBJ2-5 TRBV5-1 ASSLRDRGSETQY
- 13 TRBJ2-3 TRBV4-2 ASSQGGGRTDTQY
- 13 TRBJ1-3 TRBV5-6 ASSTTGGGGNTIY
few 14 TRBJ2-3 TRBV28 ASSFKGGRSTDTQY
- 13 TRBJ2-5 TRBV9 ASSVGTGVGETQY
- 11 TRBJ2-7 TRBV12-3/TRBV12-4 ASSPSRAHEQY
few 14 TRBJ1-5 TRBV4-1 ASSQGWTGENQPQH
- 12 TRBJ2-7 TRBV5-1 ASSRDSLSYEQY
- 12 TRBJ2-3 TRBV24-1 ATSDFGGTDTQY
once 11 TRBJ1-6 TRBV9 ASSVTGSSPLH
- 12 TRBJ1-5 TRBV7-2 ASSMTGVNQPQH
few 18 TRBJ2-1 TRBV3-1/TRBV3-2 ASSDQPTCGGHSSYNEQF
- 13 TRBJ1-4 TRBV21-1 ASSKGHATNEKLF
- 13 TRBJ1-4 TRBV28 ASRLGGGLNEKLF
- 12 TRBJ1-5 TRBV19 ASSTLQGNQPQH
- 14 TRBJ2-6 TRBV10-3 AIRPQASGGANVLT
- 13 TRBJ1-6 TRBV2 ASSLTDSVNSPLH
- 12 TRBJ1-5 TRBV3-1/TRBV3-2 ASSRSDQGQPQH
few 14 TRBJ1-6 TRBV5-6 ASSLRVLLINSPLH
- 13 TRBJ1-2 TRBV7-3 ASSDGTGSSSGYT
- 12 TRBJ1-1 TRBV11-3 ASSRGQGGREAF
few 13 TRBJ2-7 TRBV18 ASSPRGQGIGEQY
once 11 TRBJ1-2 TRBV19 ASRQDVNYGYT
- 13 TRBJ2-1 TRBV11-2 ASTFAESSYNEQF
- 14 TRBJ2-7 TRBV27 ASSLARGTGMDEQY